Listed below are T cell receptor beta chains from one sample, sequenced in a study of T-cell reconstitution after alpha-beta-depleted transplantation in children. Each CDR3 protein is one row after TCRdb ran MiXCR on the PCR reads. The sample lists approximately 400,000 distinct CDR3 sequences, roughly a tenth occurring once. Sample: PBMCs from the stem cell graft donor, taken from the stem cell graft. The receptors were sampled from a human donor who donated a stem cell graft to a child with acute myeloid leukemia. Both conserved end residues are part of each CDR3. The D gene is left open where the match is weak. Where a row states a size, it is once, few, many or the class of an expanded clone; other rows omit it.

D gene,clone size,J gene,V gene,CDR3 DNA,CDR3 protein
-,-,TRBJ2-3,TRBV7-9,TGTGCCAGCAGCTGGGGAGATCTAACAGATACGCAGTATTTT,CASSWGDLTDTQYF
TRBD2,-,TRBJ2-2,TRBV3-1,TGTGCCAGCAGCCCTAGCGGCGGCCCCGGGGAGCTGTTTTTT,CASSPSGGPGELFF
-,-,TRBJ1-2,TRBV10-3,TGTGCCATCAGTGAGTCGTTTACCCGGGACCGACAGCGCTATGGCTACACCTTC,CAISESFTRDRQRYGYTF
-,-,TRBJ2-2,TRBV20-1,TGCAGTGCTCCCGGGACAACGAACACCGGGGAGCTGTTTTTT,CSAPGTTNTGELFF
-,-,TRBJ2-5,TRBV15,TGTGCCACCAGCTCTCGGGGAGAGACCCAGTACTTC,CATSSRGETQYF
-,-,TRBJ2-7,TRBV20-1,TGCAGTGCGGACCGCCGGGACGGCCTCTCCTACGAGCAGTACTTC,CSADRRDGLSYEQYF
-,-,TRBJ1-1,TRBV5-1,TGCGCCAGCAGCTTACAGGTGGCCGCTGAAGCTTTCTTT,CASSLQVAAEAFF
TRBD2,-,TRBJ2-5,TRBV25-1,TGTGCCAGCAGTGCTGGGGGACTAGCTTATCAAGAGACCCAGTACTTC,CASSAGGLAYQETQYF
TRBD2,few,TRBJ2-2,TRBV11-1,TGTGCCAGCAGCTCCCACGGGACTAGCGGGAGAGGGGAGCTGTTTTTT,CASSSHGTSGRGELFF
TRBD1,few,TRBJ2-1,TRBV4-1,TGCGCCAGCAGCCGGGACGACAGGGGGGACCGCTCCTACAATGAGCAGTTCTTC,CASSRDDRGDRSYNEQFF
-,-,TRBJ1-1,TRBV12-3/TRBV12-4,TGTGCCAGCAGCTCTCTCGGGGGCTCGAGTGAAGCTTTCTTT,CASSSLGGSSEAFF
-,-,TRBJ2-3,TRBV3-1,TGTGCCAGCAGCCAAGATGACAGGATAGGTACAGATACGCAGTATTTT,CASSQDDRIGTDTQYF
-,few,TRBJ1-1,TRBV12-3/TRBV12-4,TGTGCCAGCAGTTTTCGGTTACAGGTTGAAGCTTTCTTT,CASSFRLQVEAFF
TRBD1,few,TRBJ1-3,TRBV5-1,TGCGCCAGCAGTTCCAGGACAGGAACCAGCTCTGGAAACACCATATATTTT,CASSSRTGTSSGNTIYF
-,few,TRBJ2-1,TRBV27,TGTGCCAGCAGTAGTTATGAGAGGGAGAATGAGCAGTTCTTC,CASSSYERENEQFF
-,few,TRBJ2-5,TRBV11-2,TGTGCCAGCAGCATAGGGCTAGCCGAGACCCAGTACTTC,CASSIGLAETQYF
-,-,TRBJ1-2,TRBV6-5,TGTGCCAGCAGCCGGGGAGACTATGGCTACACCTTC,CASSRGDYGYTF
-,few,TRBJ2-7,TRBV20-1,TGCAGTGCTAGACCCCGGGACGGAAGTTACGAGCAGTACTTC,CSARPRDGSYEQYF
-,many,TRBJ1-4,TRBV6-1,TGTGCCAGCAGTCCGGCAGGCATTACAACTAATGAAAAACTGTTTTTT,CASSPAGITTNEKLFF
-,-,TRBJ2-7,TRBV20-1,TGCAGTGCTACCTCAACCCGGGACTACGAGCAGTACTTC,CSATSTRDYEQYF
-,-,TRBJ1-5,TRBV7-6,TGTGCCAGCGCACCAGGGGGCAATCAGCCCCAGCATTTT,CASAPGGNQPQHF
-,few,TRBJ2-1,TRBV5-6,TGTGCCAGCAGCTTGGGGTTCGGCCCCATCATGGGAGAGCAGTTCTTC,CASSLGFGPIMGEQFF
TRBD1,few,TRBJ1-2,TRBV3-1,TGTGCCAGCAGCCCCCCCGGGACAGGGGTCAGTTATGGCTACACCTTC,CASSPPGTGVSYGYTF
-,few,TRBJ1-3,TRBV20-1,TGCAGTGCTCCCGGGGCTTACTCTGGAAACACCATATATTTT,CSAPGAYSGNTIYF
-,-,TRBJ2-7,TRBV7-2,TGTGCCAGCAGCTTAGCGCTCCAGGGCTACGAGCAGTACTTC,CASSLALQGYEQYF
-,-,TRBJ1-2,TRBV20-1,TGCAGTGCTAGGGCGGGTCAGGGCTACACCTTC,CSARAGQGYTF
-,-,TRBJ2-3,TRBV20-1,TGCAGTGCTAGAGATAACGCTCCGATCACAGATACGCAGTATTTT,CSARDNAPITDTQYF